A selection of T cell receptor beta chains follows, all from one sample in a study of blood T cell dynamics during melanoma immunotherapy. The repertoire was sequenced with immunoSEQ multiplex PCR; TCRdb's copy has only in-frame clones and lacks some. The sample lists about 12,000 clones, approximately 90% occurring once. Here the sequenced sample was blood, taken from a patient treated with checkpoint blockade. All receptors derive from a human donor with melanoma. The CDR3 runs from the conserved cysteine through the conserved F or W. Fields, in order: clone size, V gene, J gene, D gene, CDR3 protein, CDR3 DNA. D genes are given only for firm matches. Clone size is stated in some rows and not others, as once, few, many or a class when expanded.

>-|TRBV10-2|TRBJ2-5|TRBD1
CASSEAGTVGKTQYF
TGCGCCAGCAGTGAAGCCGGGACAGTAGGGAAGACCCAGTACTTC
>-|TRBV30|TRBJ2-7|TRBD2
CAWKKRLAGEAEQYF
TGTGCCTGGAAAAAAAGGCTAGCGGGGGAGGCCGAGCAGTACTTC
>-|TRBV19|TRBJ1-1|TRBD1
CASSSATGGHTEAFF
TGTGCCAGTAGTTCAGCCACAGGGGGACACACTGAAGCTTTCTTT
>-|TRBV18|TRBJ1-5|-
CASSPLWGNQPQHF
TGTGCCAGCTCTCCCCTGTGGGGCAATCAGCCCCAGCATTTT
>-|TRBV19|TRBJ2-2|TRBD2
CASSIGPSGGNTGELFF
TGTGCCAGTAGTATAGGTCCTAGCGGGGGAAACACCGGGGAGCTGTTTTTT
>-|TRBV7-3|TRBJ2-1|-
CASSPSLSSYNEQFF
TGTGCCAGCAGCCCGTCGCTGAGCTCCTACAATGAGCAGTTCTTC
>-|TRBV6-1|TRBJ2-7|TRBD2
CASSVGLAGVEQYF
TGTGCCAGCAGTGTGGGACTAGCGGGAGTCGAGCAGTACTTC
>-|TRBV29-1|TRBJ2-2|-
CSVEPGVGELFF
TGCAGCGTTGAACCAGGGGTCGGGGAGCTGTTTTTT
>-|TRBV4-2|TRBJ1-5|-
CASSQSWAKVPNQPQHF
TGTGCCAGCAGCCAAAGTTGGGCTAAGGTGCCCAATCAGCCCCAGCATTTT
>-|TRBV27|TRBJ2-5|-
CASSHVFEATETQYF
TGTGCCAGCAGTCACGTGTTCGAGGCCACAGAGACCCAGTACTTC
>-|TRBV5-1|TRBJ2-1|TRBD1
CASSLVGTGANNEQFF
TGCGCCAGCAGCTTGGTCGGGACAGGAGCGAACAATGAGCAGTTCTTC
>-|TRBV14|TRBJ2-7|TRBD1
CASSPRSTGATFYEQYF
TGTGCCAGCAGCCCCCGGAGCACAGGGGCGACTTTTTACGAGCAGTACTTC
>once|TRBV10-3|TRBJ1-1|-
CAISKDQGRTEAFF
TGTGCCATCTCCAAGGATCAGGGAAGGACTGAAGCTTTCTTT
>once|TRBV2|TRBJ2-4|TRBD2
CASSAQTLAGRGIQYF
TGTGCCAGCTCCGCCCAAACGTTAGCGGGGAGGGGCATTCAGTACTTC
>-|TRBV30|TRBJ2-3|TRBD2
CAWNSVAGVGDTQYF
TGTGCCTGGAATTCGGTAGCGGGAGTAGGAGATACGCAGTATTTT
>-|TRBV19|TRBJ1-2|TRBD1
CASSPRTGGNGYTF
TGTGCCAGTAGTCCCCGGACAGGGGGCAATGGCTACACCTTC
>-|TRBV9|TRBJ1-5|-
CASSLEGFGNQPQHF
TGTGCCAGCAGCCTCGAAGGGTTTGGCAATCAGCCCCAGCATTTT
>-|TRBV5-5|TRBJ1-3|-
CASSFYELNSGNTIYF
TGTGCCAGCAGCTTCTACGAGCTCAACTCTGGAAACACCATATATTTT
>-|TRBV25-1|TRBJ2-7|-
CASSDSQMQIYEQYF
TGTGCCAGCAGTGACTCACAGATGCAAATCTACGAGCAGTACTTC
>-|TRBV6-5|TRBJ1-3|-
CASSLDLARGNTIYF
TGTGCCAGCAGTTTGGACCTGGCAAGGGGAAACACCATATATTTT
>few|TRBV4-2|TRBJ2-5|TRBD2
CASSQDRGGQETQYF
TGTGCCAGCAGCCAAGATCGGGGGGGCCAAGAGACCCAGTACTTC
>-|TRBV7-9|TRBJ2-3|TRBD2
CASSLGLAGGQTDTQYF
TGTGCCAGCAGCTTGGGGCTAGCGGGGGGGCAAACAGATACGCAGTATTTT